This T cell receptor beta chain was recorded in a study of T cell repertoires in cytomegalovirus infection. Findings and caveats of the study: CMV carriers having the relevant HLA were flagged by cumulative public TCR beta family frequency. The ex vivo response showed dominance by HLA-C-restricted CMV-specific TCR beta clonotypes.

Germline CDR1 is SGHTA and CDR2 is FQGNSA. Trimming removed 0 bases at V and 4 bases at J, with 10 bases between. This CDR3 is built from 15 residues. Using its own MiXCR run on the reads, TCRdb lists one record per CDR3 protein. The sample yields 250,000 to 350,000 distinct CDR3 sequences, 25% seen once. This clonotype turned up a few times. Its antigen is undetermined. The V call is TRBV7-2, the J call TRBJ2-1; no firm D call. The sequencing input was PBMCs. The clonotype originates from a human donor in good health (CMV status not recorded). Some clones in this sample may be carry-over from other donors' samples. CDR3 in amino acids: CASSLAGSDYNEQFF. The CDR3 DNA follows: TGTGCCAGCAGCTTAGCCGGATCCGATTACAATGAGCAGTTCTTC. Full variable domain (rest looked up from reference TRBV7-2 and TRBJ2-1): GAGVSQSPSNKVTEKGKDVELRCDPISGHTALYWYRQSLGQGLEFLIYFQGNSAPDKSGLPSDRFSAERTGGSVSTLTIQRTQQEDSAVYLCASSLAGSDYNEQFFGPGTRLTVL.